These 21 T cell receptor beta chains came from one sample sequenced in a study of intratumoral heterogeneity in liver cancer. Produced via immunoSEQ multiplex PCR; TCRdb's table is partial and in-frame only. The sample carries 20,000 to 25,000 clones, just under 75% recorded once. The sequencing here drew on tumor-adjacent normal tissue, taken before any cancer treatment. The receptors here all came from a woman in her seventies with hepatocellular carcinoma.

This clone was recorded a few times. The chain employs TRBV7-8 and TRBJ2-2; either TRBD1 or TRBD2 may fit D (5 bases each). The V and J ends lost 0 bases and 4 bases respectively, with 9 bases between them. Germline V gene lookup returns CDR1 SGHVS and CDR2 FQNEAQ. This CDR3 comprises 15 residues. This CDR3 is CASSLASGLTGELFF. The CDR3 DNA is TGTGCCAGCAGCTTAGCATCGGGGCTCACCGGGGAGCTGTTTTTT.

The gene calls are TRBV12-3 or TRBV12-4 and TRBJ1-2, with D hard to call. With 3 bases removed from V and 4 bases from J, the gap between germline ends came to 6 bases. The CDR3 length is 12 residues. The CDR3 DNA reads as TGTGCCAGCAGTTTGAACCGCTATGGCTACACCTTC. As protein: CASSLNRYGYTF.

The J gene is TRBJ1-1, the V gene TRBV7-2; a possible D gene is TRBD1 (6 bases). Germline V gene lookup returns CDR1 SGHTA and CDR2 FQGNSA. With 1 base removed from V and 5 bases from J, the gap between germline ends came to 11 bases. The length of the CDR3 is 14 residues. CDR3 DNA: TGTGCCAGCAGCTTAGATAACAGGGTAACTGAAGCTTTCTTT. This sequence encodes CASSLDNRVTEAFF.

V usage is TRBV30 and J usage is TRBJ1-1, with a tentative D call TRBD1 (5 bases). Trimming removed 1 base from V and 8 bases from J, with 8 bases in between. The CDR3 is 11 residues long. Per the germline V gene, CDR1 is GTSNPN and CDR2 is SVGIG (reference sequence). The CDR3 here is CAWSEQDEAFF. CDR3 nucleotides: TGTGCCTGGAGTGAACAGGACGAAGCTTTCTTT.

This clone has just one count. The CDR3 region has the DNA TGTGCCAGCAGTAGGGGCGGTTGGGGCACTGAAGCTTTCTTT. Protein sequence: CASSRGGWGTEAFF. The rearrangement uses TRBV6-5 and TRBJ1-1; TRBD1 is a possible D gene (5 bases). With 5 bases removed from V and 4 bases from J, the gap between germline ends came to 14 bases. This CDR3 has 14 amino acids. The V gene's germline CDR1 is MNHEY and CDR2 SVGAGI.

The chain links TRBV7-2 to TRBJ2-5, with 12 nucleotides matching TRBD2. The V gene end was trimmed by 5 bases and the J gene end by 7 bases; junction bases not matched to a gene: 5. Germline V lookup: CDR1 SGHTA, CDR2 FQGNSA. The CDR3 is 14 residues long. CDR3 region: CASSPGTSGLTQYF. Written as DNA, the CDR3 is TGTGCCAGCAGCCCCGGGACTAGCGGGTTGACCCAGTACTTC.

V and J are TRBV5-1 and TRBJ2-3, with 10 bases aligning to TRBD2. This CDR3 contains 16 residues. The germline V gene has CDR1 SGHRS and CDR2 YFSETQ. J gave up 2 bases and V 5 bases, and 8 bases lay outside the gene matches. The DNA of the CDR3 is TGCGCCAGCAGAGAGGGACTAGCGTTTAACACAGATACGCAGTATTTT. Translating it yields CASREGLAFNTDTQYF.

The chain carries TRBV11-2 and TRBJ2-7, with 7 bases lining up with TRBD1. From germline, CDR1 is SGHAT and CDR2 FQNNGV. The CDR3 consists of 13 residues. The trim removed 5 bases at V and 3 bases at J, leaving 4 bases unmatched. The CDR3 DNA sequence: TGTGCCAGCAGCAGATACAGGGGCTACGAGCAGTACTTC. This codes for CASSRYRGYEQYF.

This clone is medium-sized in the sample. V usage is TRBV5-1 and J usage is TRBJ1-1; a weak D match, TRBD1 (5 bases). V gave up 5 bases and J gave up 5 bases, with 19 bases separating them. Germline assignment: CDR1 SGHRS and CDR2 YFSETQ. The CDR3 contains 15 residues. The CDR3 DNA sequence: TGCGCCAGCAGGCCCTTGGGGGGAGTGGGGACTGAAGCTTTCTTT. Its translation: CASRPLGGVGTEAFF.

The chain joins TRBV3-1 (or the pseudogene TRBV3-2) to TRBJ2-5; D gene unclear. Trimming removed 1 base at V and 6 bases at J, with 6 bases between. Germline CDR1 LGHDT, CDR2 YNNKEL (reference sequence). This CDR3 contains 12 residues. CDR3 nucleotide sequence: TGTGCCAGCAGCCAAGCGTTACAGACCCAGTACTTC. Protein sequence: CASSQALQTQYF.

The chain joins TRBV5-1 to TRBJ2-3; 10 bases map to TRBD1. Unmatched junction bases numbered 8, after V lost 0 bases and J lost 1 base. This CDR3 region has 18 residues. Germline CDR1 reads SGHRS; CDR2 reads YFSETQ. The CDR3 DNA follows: TGCGCCAGCAGCTTGGGCCTACTCGGGACAGGGGGCACAGATACGCAGTATTTT. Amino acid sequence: CASSLGLLGTGGTDTQYF.

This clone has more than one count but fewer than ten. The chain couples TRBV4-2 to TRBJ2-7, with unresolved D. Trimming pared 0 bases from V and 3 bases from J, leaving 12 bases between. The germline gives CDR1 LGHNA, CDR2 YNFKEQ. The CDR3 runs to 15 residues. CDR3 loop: CASSQDPGPSYEQYF. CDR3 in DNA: TGTGCCAGCAGCCAAGATCCGGGTCCGAGCTACGAGCAGTACTTC.

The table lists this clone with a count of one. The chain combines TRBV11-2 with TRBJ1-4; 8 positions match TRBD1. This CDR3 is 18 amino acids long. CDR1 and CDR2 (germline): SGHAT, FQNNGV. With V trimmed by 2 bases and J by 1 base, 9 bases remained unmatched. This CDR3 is CASSLPYDRGETNEKLFF. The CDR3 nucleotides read TGTGCCAGCAGCTTACCCTATGACAGGGGAGAAACTAATGAAAAACTGTTTTTT. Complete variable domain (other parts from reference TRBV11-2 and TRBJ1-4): EAGVAQSPRYKIIEKRQSVAFWCNPISGHATLYWYQQILGQGPKLLIQFQNNGVVDDSQLPKDRFSAERLKGVDSTLKIQPAKLEDSAVYLCASSLPYDRGETNEKLFFGSGTQLSVL.

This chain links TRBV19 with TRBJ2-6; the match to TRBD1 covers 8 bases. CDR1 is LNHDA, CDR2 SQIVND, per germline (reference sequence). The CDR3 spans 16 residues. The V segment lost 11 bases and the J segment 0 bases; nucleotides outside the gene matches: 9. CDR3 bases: TGTGCCTCCGACCGGACAGGGCTCTCTGGGGCCAACGTCCTGACTTTC. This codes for CASDRTGLSGANVLTF.

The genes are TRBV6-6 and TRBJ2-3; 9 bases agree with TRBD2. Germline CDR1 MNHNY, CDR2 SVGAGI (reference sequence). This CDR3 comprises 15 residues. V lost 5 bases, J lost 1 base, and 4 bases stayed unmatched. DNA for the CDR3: TGTGCCAGCAGTCTTAGCGGGAGAGGCACAGATACGCAGTATTTT. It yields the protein CASSLSGRGTDTQYF.

The CDR3 is CASNPPGSTDTQYF. Written as DNA, the CDR3 is TGTGCCAGCAATCCTCCGGGGAGCACAGATACGCAGTATTTT. This sequence joins TRBV9 and TRBJ2-3; possible D gene TRBD2, 5 bases. Germline V lookup: CDR1 SGDLS, CDR2 YYNGEE. This CDR3 is 14 amino acids long. V shed 6 bases and J shed 0 bases, with 11 bases lying between them.

The CDR3, as DNA: TGTGCCAGAAGCTTGGTTCGGCCAGGTTTGAATGGCTACACCTTC. Translated, it gives CARSLVRPGLNGYTF. The chain joins TRBV5-3 to TRBJ1-2; no firm D call. TRBV5-3 qualifies as an ORF whose function is uncertain. The V end was cut by 0 bases, the J end by 6 bases, with 15 bases between. The CDR3 sequence is 15 residues long.

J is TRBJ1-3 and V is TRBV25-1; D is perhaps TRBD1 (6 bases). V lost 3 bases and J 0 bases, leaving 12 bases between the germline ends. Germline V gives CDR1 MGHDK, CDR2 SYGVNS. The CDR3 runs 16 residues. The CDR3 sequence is CASSENRVSSGNTIYF. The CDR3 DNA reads TGTGCCAGCAGTGAGAACAGGGTGAGCTCTGGAAACACCATATATTTT.

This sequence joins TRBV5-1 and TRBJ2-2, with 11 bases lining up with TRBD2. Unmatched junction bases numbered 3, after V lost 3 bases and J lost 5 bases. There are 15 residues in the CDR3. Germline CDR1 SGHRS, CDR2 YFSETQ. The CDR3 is CASSSGLADTGELFF. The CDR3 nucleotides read TGCGCCAGCAGCTCGGGACTAGCGGATACCGGGGAGCTGTTTTTT.

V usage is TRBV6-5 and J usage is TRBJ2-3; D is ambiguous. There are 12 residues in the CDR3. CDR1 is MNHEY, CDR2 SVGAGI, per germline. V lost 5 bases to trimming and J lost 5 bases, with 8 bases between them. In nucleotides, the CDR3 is TGTGCCAGCAGTATGACTGGAGATACGCAGTATTTT. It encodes CASSMTGDTQYF.

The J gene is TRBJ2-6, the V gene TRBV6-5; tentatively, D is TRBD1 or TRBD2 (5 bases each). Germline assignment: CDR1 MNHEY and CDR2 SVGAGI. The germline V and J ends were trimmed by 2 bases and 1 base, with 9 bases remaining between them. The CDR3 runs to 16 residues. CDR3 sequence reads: CASSYGGLSGANVLTF. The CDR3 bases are TGTGCCAGCAGTTACGGGGGTCTTTCTGGGGCCAACGTCCTGACTTTC.